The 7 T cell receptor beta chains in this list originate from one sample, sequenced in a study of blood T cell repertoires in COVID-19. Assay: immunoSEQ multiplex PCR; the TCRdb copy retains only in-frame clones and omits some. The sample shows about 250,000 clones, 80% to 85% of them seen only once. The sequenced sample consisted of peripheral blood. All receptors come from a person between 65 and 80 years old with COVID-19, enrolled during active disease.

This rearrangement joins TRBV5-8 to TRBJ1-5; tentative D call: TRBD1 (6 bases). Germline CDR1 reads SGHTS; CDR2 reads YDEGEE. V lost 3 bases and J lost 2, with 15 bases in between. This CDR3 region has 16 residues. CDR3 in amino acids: CASSSGGAGRNQPQHF. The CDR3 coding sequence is TGTGCCAGCAGCTCGGGGGGCGCCGGCCGCAATCAGCCCCAGCATTTT.

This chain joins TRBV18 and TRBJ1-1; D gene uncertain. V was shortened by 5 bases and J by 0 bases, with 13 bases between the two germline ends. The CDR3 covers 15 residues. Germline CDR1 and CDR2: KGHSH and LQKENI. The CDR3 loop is CASSEINRMNTEAFF. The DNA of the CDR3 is TGTGCCAGCTCAGAGATAAACAGAATGAACACTGAAGCTTTCTTT. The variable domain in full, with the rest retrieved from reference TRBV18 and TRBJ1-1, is NAGVMQNPRHLVRRRGQEARLRCSPMKGHSHVYWYRQLPEEGLKFMVYLQKENIIDESGMPKERFSAEFPKEGPSILRIQQVVRGDSAAYFCASSEINRMNTEAFFGQGTRLTVV.

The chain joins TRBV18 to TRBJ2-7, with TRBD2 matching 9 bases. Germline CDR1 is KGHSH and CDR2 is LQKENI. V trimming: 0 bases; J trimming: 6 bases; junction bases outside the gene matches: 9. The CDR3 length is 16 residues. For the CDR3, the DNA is TGTGCCAGCTCACCACCCGGTAGCGGGAGAAGTCGCGAGCAGTACTTC. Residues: CASSPPGSGRSREQYF.

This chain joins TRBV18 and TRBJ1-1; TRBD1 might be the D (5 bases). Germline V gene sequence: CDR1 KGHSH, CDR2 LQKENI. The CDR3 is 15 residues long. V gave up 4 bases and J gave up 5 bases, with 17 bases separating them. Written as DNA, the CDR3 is TGTGCCAGCTCACTCATTACAGGCGGGGGTACTGAAGCTTTCTTT. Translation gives CASSLITGGGTEAFF.

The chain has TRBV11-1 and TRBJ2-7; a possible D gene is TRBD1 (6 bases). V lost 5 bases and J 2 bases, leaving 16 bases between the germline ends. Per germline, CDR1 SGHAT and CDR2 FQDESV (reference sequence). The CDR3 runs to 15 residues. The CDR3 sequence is CASSLGTMAPYEQYF. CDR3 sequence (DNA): TGTGCCAGCAGCCTCGGGACAATGGCCCCCTACGAGCAGTACTTC.

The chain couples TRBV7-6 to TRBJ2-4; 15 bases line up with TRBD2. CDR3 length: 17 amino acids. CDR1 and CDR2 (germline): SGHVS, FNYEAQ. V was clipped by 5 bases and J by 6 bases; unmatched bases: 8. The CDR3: CASSPGLAGGRGNIQYF. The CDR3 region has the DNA TGTGCCAGCAGCCCCGGACTAGCGGGAGGGCGGGGAAACATTCAGTACTTC.

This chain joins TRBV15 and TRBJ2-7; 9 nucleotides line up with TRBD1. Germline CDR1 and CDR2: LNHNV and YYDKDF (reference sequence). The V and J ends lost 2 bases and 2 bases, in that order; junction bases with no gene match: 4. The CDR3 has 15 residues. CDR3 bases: TGTGCCACCAGCAGACCGGGACAGGGTACCTACGAGCAGTACTTC. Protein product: CATSRPGQGTYEQYF.